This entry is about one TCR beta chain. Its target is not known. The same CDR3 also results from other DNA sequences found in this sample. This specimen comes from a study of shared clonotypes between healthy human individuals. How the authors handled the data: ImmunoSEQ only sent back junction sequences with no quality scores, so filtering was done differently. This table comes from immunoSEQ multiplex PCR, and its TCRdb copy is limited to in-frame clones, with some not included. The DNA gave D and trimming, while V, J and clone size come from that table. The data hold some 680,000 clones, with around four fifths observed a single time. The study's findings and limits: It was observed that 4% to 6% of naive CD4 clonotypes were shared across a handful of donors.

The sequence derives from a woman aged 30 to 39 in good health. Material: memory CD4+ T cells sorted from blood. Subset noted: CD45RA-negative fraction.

CDR3 in amino acids: CASSEGQGGTGELFF. The CDR3 DNA follows: TGTGCCAGCAGTGAGGGGCAGGGGGGCACCGGGGAGCTGTTTTTT. The genes are TRBV2 and TRBJ2-2, with D possibly being TRBD1 (7 bases). Germline lookup yields CDR1 SNHLY and CDR2 FYNNEI. V lost 3 bases, J lost 4 bases, and 12 bases lay in between. The length of the CDR3 is 15 residues.